The next 2 T cell receptor beta chains were all read from a single sample in a study of T-cell reconstitution after alpha-beta-depleted transplantation in children. Preparation of the TCRbeta library was carried out with unique molecular identifiers. Via MiXCR, TCRdb re-called the PCR reads, giving one row per CDR3 protein. The table has about 540,000 distinct CDR3 sequences, approximately 20% seen once. Sample: PBMCs from the stem cell graft donor, taken from the stem cell graft. These receptors were obtained from a human donor who donated a stem cell graft to a child with acute lymphoblastic leukemia.

This rearrangement joins TRBV5-1 to TRBJ1-1; 8 nucleotides align to TRBD1. V was pared by 4 bases and J by 8 bases, with 16 bases of the junction left unmatched. The CDR3 spans 16 residues. Germline V CDR1 and CDR2: SGHRS, YFSETQ. CDR3 sequence reads: CASSRPTGALREEAFF. CDR3 DNA: TGCGCCAGCAGCCGACCGACAGGGGCTTTACGGGAGGAAGCTTTCTTT. Complete variable domain (other parts from reference TRBV5-1 and TRBJ1-1): KAGVTQTPRYLIKTRGQQVTLSCSPISGHRSVSWYQQTPGQGLQFLFEYFSETQRNKGNFPGRFSGRQFSNSRSEMNVSTLELGDSALYLCASSRPTGALREEAFFGQGTRLTVV.

This clonotype was detected ten times or more. This chain uses TRBV13 with TRBJ2-5, with 11 bases matching TRBD2. In germline, CDR1 is PRHDT, CDR2 FYEKMQ (reference sequence). V lost 4 bases to trimming and J lost 1 base; unmatched junction nucleotides: 5. CDR3 length: 16 residues. In DNA, the CDR3 is TGTGCCAGCAGCTCTAGACTAGCGGGGAGCCAAGAGACCCAGTACTTC. It specifies CASSSRLAGSQETQYF. The full variable domain, in which reference TRBV13 and TRBJ2-5 provide the parts outside the CDR3, is AAGVIQSPRHLIKEKRETATLKCYPIPRHDTVYWYQQGPGQDPQFLISFYEKMQSDKGSIPDRFSAQQFSDYHSELNMSSLELGDSALYFCASSSRLAGSQETQYFGPGTRLLVL.